Listed here are 17 T cell receptor beta chains from one sample, sequenced in a study of cytomegalovirus exposure and HLA in healthy donors. Measured with immunoSEQ multiplex PCR; TCRdb has only the in-frame clones, and not every one. In the table there are around 250,000 clones, less than 95% of which are singletons. The sequenced sample was PBMCs. These receptors were collected from a woman aged 25 to 45 in good health and CMV-seronegative.

This chain links TRBV28 with TRBJ2-3, with D hard to call. The CDR3 runs to 17 residues. Germline loops: CDR1 MDHEN, CDR2 SYDVKM. V lost 2 bases and J 4 bases, leaving 19 bases between the germline ends. The CDR3, as DNA: TGTGCCAGCAGTTTAGAGGCAGGCTGGAATATGGCAGATACGCAGTATTTT. Amino acids: CASSLEAGWNMADTQYF.

The chain employs TRBV27 and TRBJ2-7; 9 bases fit TRBD2. V shed 6 bases, J shed 0 bases, and the junction held 3 bases outside the gene matches. Germline CDR1 is MNHEY and CDR2 is SMNVEV (reference sequence). This CDR3 comprises 14 residues. CDR3 bases: TGTGCCAGCAGGTTAGCGGGAGCCTCCTACGAGCAGTACTTC. Translated: CASRLAGASYEQYF.

This chain links TRBV15 with TRBJ2-7; 9 bases are shared with TRBD1. Trimming removed 8 bases from V and 3 bases from J; junction bases left unmatched: 5. Germline CDR1 reads LNHNV; CDR2 reads YYDKDF (reference sequence). The CDR3 extends over 13 amino acids. The CDR3 DNA is TGTGCCACCGGGACAGGGACTGTCTACGAGCAGTACTTC. It specifies CATGTGTVYEQYF.

In this sample, this clone turned up once. V is TRBV25-1 and J is TRBJ2-1; 9 bases fit TRBD1. V lost 4 bases and J lost 15; bases outside the gene matches: 10. Germline V gives CDR1 MGHDK, CDR2 SYGVNS. The CDR3 has 13 amino acids. The CDR3 region is CASSGETGGPMFF. DNA of the CDR3: TGTGCCAGCAGTGGTGAAACAGGGGGCCCCATGTTCTTC.

The chain links TRBV30 to TRBJ1-2; D gene ambiguous. Germline loops: CDR1 GTSNPN, CDR2 SVGIG (reference sequence). This CDR3 region has 13 residues. The V gene lost 0 bases and the J gene lost 2 bases, with 7 bases spanning the gap. The DNA for the CDR3 is TGTGCCTGGAGTGTATCAGGAAACTATGGCTACACCTTC. Amino acid sequence: CAWSVSGNYGYTF.

This chain joins TRBV28 and TRBJ2-7; D ambiguous. The CDR3 is made up of 11 amino acids. Germline V lookup: CDR1 MDHEN, CDR2 SYDVKM. V shed 3 bases and J shed 7 bases, with 7 bases lying between them. CDR3 sequence reads: CASSFGWEQYF. The CDR3 coding sequence is TGTGCCAGCAGTTTTGGTTGGGAGCAGTACTTC.

This chain connects TRBV6-6 to TRBJ2-1; TRBD2 matches 8 bases. The CDR3 is 16 amino acids. Germline CDR1 and CDR2: MNHNY and SVGAGI (reference sequence). V trimming: 3 bases; J trimming: 9 bases; junction bases outside the gene matches: 13. The CDR3 DNA reads TGTGCCAGCAGTTATTCACCGGGAGGGCCTAACGGTGAGCAGTTCTTC. This translates into CASSYSPGGPNGEQFF.

This clone was detected once. The V call is TRBV29-1, the J call TRBJ2-2; D is ambiguous. CDR1 is SQVTM and CDR2 is ANQGSEA in the germline V gene. The CDR3 totals 15 residues. The germline V and J ends were trimmed by 3 bases and 0 bases, with 11 bases remaining between them. The CDR3: CSVEGPESNTGELFF. CDR3 bases: TGCAGCGTTGAGGGTCCTGAATCGAACACCGGGGAGCTGTTTTTT.

This clone was found once. This chain uses TRBV7-9 with TRBJ2-3, with 9 bases lining up with TRBD1. Germline-derived CDR1 and CDR2 are SEHNR and FQNEAQ (reference sequence). The CDR3 is 16 amino acids. The V gene end was trimmed by 4 bases and the J gene end by 1 base; junction bases not matched to a gene: 6. The CDR3 loop is CASSSPTGGRTDTQYF. CDR3 nucleotide sequence: TGTGCCAGCAGCTCCCCGACAGGGGGGCGCACAGATACGCAGTATTTT.

This chain joins TRBV19 and TRBJ1-5; 7 bases match TRBD1. The junction had 10 bases not matched to a gene; V was cut back by 7 bases and J by 7 bases. CDR3 length: 14 residues. CDR1 is LNHDA, CDR2 SQIVND, per germline (reference sequence). The chain's CDR3 is CASTLMAGGQPQHF. CDR3 DNA sequence: TGTGCCAGTACCTTAATGGCAGGGGGACAGCCCCAGCATTTT.

The genes are TRBV5-1 and TRBJ1-2; the D gene is possibly TRBD1 (5 bases). Germline CDR1 and CDR2: SGHRS and YFSETQ. Trimming shortened V by 5 bases and J by 4 bases, and 12 bases separated the two germline ends. This CDR3 region has 13 residues. CDR3 loop: CASRDQGGYGYTF. The CDR3, as DNA: TGCGCCAGCAGAGACCAGGGCGGCTATGGCTACACCTTC. The whole variable domain, filled in from reference TRBV5-1 and TRBJ1-2, reads KAGVTQTPRYLIKTRGQQVTLSCSPISGHRSVSWYQQTPGQGLQFLFEYFSETQRNKGNFPGRFSGRQFSNSRSEMNVSTLELGDSALYLCASRDQGGYGYTFGSGTRLTVV.

The chain uses TRBV5-6 and TRBJ1-2; 9 bases match TRBD1. This CDR3 spans 15 amino acids. V dropped 4 bases and J dropped 6; count of bases not matched to a gene: 10. From germline, CDR1 is SGHDT and CDR2 YYEEEE. CDR3 amino acids: CASSQDFRDRDGYTF. The CDR3 DNA reads TGTGCCAGCAGCCAAGACTTCCGGGACAGGGATGGCTACACCTTC.

The rearrangement links TRBV28 to TRBJ2-7; 11 nucleotides match TRBD2. V was pared by 6 bases and J by 3 bases, with 7 bases of the junction left unmatched. Germline-derived CDR1 and CDR2 are MDHEN and SYDVKM. The CDR3 runs 15 residues. The CDR3 bases are TGTGCCAGCAGAATGACTAGCGGGATTATCTACGAGCAGTACTTC. Its translation: CASRMTSGIIYEQYF.

CDR3 sequence: CASSFGTRSTDTQYF. The CDR3 bases are TGTGCCAGCAGCTTTGGGACCAGGAGCACAGATACGCAGTATTTT. The chain carries TRBV7-6 and TRBJ2-3, with D perhaps TRBD1 or TRBD2 (5 bases each). The germline gives CDR1 SGHVS, CDR2 FNYEAQ. The CDR3 covers 15 residues. Trimming removed 3 bases at V and 0 bases at J, with 10 bases between.

The chain joins TRBV6-5 to TRBJ1-1; 10 bases match TRBD1. V was clipped by 2 bases and J by 2 bases; unmatched bases: 2. Germline CDR1 reads MNHEY; CDR2 reads SVGAGI. This CDR3 is 15 amino acids long. The DNA for the CDR3 is TGTGCCAGCAGTTACGGGGACAGGGGTAACACTGAAGCTTTCTTT. Translating it yields CASSYGDRGNTEAFF.

Comments on this clone: The same CDR3 arises from other DNA sequences in this sample as well. This chain uses TRBV4-3 with TRBJ2-7; TRBD1 aligns across 8 bases. The trim removed 1 base at V and 0 bases at J, leaving 2 bases unmatched. The germline V gene has CDR1 LGHNA and CDR2 YSLEER. The CDR3 totals 15 residues. The CDR3 DNA follows: TGCGCCAGCAGCCAAGGGGACAGGTCCTCCTACGAGCAGTACTTC. Its translation: CASSQGDRSSYEQYF.

This clone was picked up one time. The V and J genes are TRBV7-9 and TRBJ2-3; unclear D gene. The germline V gene encodes CDR1 SEHNR and CDR2 FQNEAQ (reference sequence). The V end lost 7 bases, the J end lost 4 bases, and 9 bases lay between the germline ends. The CDR3 totals 12 residues. CDR3 protein: CASTNDPDTQYF. Written as DNA, the CDR3 is TGTGCCAGCACCAACGACCCAGATACGCAGTATTTT.